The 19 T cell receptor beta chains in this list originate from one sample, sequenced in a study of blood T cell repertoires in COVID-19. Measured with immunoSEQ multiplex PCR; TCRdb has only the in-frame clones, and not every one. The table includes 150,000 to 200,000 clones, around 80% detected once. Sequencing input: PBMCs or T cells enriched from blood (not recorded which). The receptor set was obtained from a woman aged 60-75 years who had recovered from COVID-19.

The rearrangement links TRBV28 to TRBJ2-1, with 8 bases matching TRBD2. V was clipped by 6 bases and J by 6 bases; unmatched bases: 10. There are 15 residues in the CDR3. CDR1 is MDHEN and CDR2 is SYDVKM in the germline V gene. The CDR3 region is CASRLAAGGTNEQFF. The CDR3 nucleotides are TGTGCCAGCAGGCTAGCTGCGGGAGGAACCAATGAGCAGTTCTTC.

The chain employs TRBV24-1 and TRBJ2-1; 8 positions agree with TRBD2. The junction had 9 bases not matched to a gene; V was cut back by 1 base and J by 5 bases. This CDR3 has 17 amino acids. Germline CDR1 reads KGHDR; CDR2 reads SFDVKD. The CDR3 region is CATSDFRGSGRDNEQFF. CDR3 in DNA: TGTGCCACCAGTGATTTTCGAGGAAGCGGGAGAGACAATGAGCAGTTCTTC.

The CDR3 bases are TGTGCCAGCAGTAATAGCCGGGGGTACACTGAAGCTTTCTTT. This translates into CASSNSRGYTEAFF. The V call is TRBV28, the J call TRBJ1-1; D is perhaps TRBD1 (5 bases). In germline, CDR1 is MDHEN, CDR2 SYDVKM. CDR3 size: 14 residues. V was clipped by 5 bases and J by 3 bases, with 13 bases between them.

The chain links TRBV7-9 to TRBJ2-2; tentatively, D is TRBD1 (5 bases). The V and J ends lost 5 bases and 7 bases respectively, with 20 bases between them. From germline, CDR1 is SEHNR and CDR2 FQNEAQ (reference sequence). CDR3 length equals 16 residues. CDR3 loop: CASSQAEGASRGELFF. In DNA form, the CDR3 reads TGTGCCAGCAGCCAGGCAGAAGGGGCCTCGCGCGGGGAGCTGTTTTTT.

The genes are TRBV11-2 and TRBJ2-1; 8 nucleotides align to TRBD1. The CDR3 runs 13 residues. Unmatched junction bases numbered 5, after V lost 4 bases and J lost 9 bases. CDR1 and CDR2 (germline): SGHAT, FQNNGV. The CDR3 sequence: CASSSDRAGEQFF. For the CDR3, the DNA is TGTGCCAGCAGCTCGGACAGGGCGGGTGAGCAGTTCTTC.

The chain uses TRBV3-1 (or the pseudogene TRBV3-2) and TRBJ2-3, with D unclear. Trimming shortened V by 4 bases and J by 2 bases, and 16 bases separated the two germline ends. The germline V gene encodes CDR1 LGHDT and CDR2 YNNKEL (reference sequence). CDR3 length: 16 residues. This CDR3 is CASSPRSGRFTDTQYF. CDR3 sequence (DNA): TGTGCCAGCAGCCCCCGCTCTGGGCGCTTCACAGATACGCAGTATTTT.

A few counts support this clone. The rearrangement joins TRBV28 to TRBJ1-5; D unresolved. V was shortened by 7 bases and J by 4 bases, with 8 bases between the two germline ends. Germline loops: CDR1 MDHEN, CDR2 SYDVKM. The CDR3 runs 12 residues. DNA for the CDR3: TGTGCCAGCACTTTGGCTAATCAGCCCCAGCATTTT. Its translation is CASTLANQPQHF.

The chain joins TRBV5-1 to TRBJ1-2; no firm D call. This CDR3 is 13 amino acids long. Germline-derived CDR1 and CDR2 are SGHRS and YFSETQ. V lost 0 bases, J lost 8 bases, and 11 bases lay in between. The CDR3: CASSLDSLNGYTF. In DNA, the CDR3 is TGCGCCAGCAGCTTGGACTCTCTGAACGGCTACACCTTC.

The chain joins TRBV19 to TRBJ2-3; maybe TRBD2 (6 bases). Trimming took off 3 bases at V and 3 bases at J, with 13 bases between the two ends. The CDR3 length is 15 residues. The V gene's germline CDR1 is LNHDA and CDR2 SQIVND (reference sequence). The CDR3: CASSIGPGRTDTQYF. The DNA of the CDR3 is TGTGCCAGTAGTATTGGTCCAGGGAGGACAGATACGCAGTATTTT.

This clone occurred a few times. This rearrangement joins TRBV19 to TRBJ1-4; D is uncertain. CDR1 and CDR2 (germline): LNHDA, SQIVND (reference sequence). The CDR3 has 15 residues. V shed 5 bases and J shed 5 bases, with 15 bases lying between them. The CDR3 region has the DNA TGTGCCAGTAGTCCCCCGGGAGCCAGCAATGAAAAACTGTTTTTT. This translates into CASSPPGASNEKLFF.

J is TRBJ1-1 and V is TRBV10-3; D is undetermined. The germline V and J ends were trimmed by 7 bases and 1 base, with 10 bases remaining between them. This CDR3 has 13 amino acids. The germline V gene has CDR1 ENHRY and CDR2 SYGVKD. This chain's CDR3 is CAIKELWNTEAFF. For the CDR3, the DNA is TGTGCCATCAAAGAGTTATGGAACACTGAAGCTTTCTTT.

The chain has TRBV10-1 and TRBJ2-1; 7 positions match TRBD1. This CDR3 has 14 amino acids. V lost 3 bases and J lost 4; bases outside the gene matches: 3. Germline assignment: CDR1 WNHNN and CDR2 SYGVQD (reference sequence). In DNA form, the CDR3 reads TGCGCCAGCAGTGAAGGACAGGATTACAATGAGCAGTTCTTC. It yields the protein CASSEGQDYNEQFF.

The CDR3, as DNA: TGTGCCAGCAGTCTAGATCAGGGGATCTATGGCTACACCTTC. As protein: CASSLDQGIYGYTF. This chain connects TRBV2 to TRBJ1-2; D is possibly TRBD1 (6 bases). Germline V gives CDR1 SNHLY, CDR2 FYNNEI. The CDR3 runs 14 residues. The V gene lost 5 bases and the J gene lost 4 bases, with 14 bases spanning the gap. Full variable domain (missing parts from reference TRBV2 and TRBJ1-2): EPEVTQTPSHQVTQMGQEVILRCVPISNHLYFYWYRQILGQKVEFLVSFYNNEISEKSEIFDDQFSVERPDGSNFTLKIRSTKLEDSAMYFCASSLDQGIYGYTFGSGTRLTVV.

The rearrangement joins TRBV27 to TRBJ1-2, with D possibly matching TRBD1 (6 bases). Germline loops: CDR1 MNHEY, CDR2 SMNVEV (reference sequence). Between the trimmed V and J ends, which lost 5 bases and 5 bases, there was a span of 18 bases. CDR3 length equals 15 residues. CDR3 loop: CASSPRRGATYGYTF. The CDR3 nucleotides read TGTGCCAGCAGTCCACGGCGGGGGGCGACATATGGCTACACCTTC.

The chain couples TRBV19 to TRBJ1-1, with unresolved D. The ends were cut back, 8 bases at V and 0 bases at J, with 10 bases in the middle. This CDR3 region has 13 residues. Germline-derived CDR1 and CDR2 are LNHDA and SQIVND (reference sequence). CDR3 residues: CASRRKMNTEAFF. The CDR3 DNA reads TGTGCCAGTCGGAGAAAGATGAACACTGAAGCTTTCTTT.

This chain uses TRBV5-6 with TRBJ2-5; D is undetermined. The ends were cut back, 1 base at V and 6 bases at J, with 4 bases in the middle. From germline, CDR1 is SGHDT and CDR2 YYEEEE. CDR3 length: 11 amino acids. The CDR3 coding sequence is TGTGCCAGCAGCTTGCAGAAGACCCAGTACTTC. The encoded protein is CASSLQKTQYF.

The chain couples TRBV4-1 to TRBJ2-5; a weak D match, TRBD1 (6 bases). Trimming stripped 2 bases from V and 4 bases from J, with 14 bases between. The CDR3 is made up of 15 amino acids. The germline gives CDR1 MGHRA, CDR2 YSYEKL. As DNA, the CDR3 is TGCGCCAGCAGCCAAACCCCCAGGGGCGGAGAGACCCAGTACTTC. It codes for CASSQTPRGGETQYF.

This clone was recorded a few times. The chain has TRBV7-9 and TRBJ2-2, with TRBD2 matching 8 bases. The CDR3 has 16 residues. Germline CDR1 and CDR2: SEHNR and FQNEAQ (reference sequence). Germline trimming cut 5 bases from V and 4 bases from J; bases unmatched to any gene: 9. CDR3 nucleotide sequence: TGTGCCAGCAGCATCCGCGGGGGGTTACCCACCGGGGAGCTGTTTTTT. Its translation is CASSIRGGLPTGELFF.

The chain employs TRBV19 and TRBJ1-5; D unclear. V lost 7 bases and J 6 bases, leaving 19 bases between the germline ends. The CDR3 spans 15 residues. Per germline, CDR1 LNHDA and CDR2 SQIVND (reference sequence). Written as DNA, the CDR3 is TGTGCCAGTACCCTTGAGGCTGCCGGCGGTCAGCCCCAGCATTTT. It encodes CASTLEAAGGQPQHF.